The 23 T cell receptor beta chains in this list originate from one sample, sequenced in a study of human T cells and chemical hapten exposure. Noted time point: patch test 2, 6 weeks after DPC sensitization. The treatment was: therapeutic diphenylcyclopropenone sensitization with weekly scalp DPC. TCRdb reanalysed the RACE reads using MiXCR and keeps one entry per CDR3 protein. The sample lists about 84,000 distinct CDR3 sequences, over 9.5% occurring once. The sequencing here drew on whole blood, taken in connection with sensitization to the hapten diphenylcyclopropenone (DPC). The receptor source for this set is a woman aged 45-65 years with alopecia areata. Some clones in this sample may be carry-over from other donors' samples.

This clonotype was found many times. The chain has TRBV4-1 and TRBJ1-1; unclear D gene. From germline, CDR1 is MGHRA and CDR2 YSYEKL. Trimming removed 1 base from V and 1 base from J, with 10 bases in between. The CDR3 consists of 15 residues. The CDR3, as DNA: TGCGCCAGCAGCCAAGTCACCACTCGGAACACTGAAGCTTTCTTT. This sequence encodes CASSQVTTRNTEAFF.

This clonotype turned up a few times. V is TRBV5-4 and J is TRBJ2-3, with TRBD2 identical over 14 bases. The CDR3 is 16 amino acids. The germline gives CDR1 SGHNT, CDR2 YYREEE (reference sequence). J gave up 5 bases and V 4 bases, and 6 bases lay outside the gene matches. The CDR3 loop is CASSAGLAGAEDTQYF. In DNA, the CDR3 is TGTGCCAGCAGCGCGGGACTAGCGGGAGCCGAAGATACGCAGTATTTT.

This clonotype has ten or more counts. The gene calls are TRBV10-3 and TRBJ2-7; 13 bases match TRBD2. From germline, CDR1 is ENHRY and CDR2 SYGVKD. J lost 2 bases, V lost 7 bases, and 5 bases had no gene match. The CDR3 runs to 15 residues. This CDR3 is CAIKLGLAGAYEQYF. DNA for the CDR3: TGTGCCATCAAGCTCGGACTAGCGGGAGCCTACGAGCAGTACTTC.

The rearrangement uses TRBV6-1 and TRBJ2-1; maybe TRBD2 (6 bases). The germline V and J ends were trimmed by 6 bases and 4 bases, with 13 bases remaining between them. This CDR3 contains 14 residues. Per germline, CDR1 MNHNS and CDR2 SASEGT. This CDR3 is CASRGLFGYNEQFF. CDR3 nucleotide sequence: TGTGCCAGCAGGGGACTGTTCGGATACAATGAGCAGTTCTTC.

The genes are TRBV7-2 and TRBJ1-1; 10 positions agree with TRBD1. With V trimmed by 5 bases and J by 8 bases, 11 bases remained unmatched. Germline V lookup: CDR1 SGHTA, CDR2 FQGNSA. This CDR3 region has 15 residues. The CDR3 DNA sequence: TGTGCCAGCAGCCGACGACAGGGGGCAGGCTCGGAAGCTTTCTTT. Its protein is CASSRRQGAGSEAFF. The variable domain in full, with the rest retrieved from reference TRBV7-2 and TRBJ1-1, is GAGVSQSPSNKVTEKGKDVELRCDPISGHTALYWYRQSLGQGLEFLIYFQGNSAPDKSGLPSDRFSAERTGGSVSTLTIQRTQQEDSAVYLCASSRRQGAGSEAFFGQGTRLTVV.

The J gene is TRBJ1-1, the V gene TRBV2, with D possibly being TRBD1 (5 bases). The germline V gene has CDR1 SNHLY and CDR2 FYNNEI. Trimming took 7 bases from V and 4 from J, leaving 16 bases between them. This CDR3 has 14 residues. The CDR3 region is CASTGGSGSTEAFF. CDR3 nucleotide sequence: TGTGCCAGCACCGGGGGATCGGGGTCCACTGAAGCTTTCTTT.

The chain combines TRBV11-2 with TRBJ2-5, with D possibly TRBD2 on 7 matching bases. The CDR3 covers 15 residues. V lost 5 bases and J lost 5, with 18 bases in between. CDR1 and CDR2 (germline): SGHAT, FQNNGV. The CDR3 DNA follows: TGTGCCAGCAGCCCGGGGGGCGGGGTCGGTGAGACCCAGTACTTC. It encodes CASSPGGGVGETQYF.

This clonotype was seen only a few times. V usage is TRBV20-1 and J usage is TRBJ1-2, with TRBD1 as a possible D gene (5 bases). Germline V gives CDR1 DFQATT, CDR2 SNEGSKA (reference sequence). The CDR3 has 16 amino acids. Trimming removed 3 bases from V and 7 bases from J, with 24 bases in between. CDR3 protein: CSASWNPGPQGAGYTF. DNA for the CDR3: TGCAGTGCTAGCTGGAACCCGGGCCCTCAAGGGGCTGGCTACACCTTC.

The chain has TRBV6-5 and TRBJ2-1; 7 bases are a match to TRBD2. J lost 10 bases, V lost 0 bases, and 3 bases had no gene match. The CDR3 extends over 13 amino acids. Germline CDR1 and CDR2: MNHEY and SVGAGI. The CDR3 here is CASSYSSGTEQFF. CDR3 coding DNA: TGTGCCAGCAGTTACTCGAGCGGGACCGAGCAGTTCTTC.

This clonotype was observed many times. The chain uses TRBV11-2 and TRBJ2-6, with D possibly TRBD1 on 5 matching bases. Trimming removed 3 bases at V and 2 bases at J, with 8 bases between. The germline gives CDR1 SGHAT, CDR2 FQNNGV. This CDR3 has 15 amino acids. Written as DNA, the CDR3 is TGTGCCAGCAGCTTGAAGGGGACTGGGGCCAACGTCCTGACTTTC. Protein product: CASSLKGTGANVLTF. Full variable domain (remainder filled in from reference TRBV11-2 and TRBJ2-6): EAGVAQSPRYKIIEKRQSVAFWCNPISGHATLYWYQQILGQGPKLLIQFQNNGVVDDSQLPKDRFSAERLKGVDSTLKIQPAKLEDSAVYLCASSLKGTGANVLTFGAGSRLTVL.

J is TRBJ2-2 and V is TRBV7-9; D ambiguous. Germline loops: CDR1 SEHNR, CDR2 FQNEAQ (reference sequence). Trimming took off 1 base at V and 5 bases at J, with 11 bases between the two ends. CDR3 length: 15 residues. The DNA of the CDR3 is TGTGCCAGCAGCTTAGACAGTTTACGGACCGGGGAGCTGTTTTTT. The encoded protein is CASSLDSLRTGELFF.

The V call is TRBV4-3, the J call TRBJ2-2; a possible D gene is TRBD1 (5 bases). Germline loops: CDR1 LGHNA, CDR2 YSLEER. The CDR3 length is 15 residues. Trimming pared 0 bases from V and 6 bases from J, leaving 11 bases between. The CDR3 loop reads CASSQEPGLAGELFF. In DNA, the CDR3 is TGCGCCAGCAGCCAAGAACCAGGGCTAGCCGGGGAGCTGTTTTTT.

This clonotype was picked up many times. This CDR3 is CASSGLGPAKNIQYF. CDR3 DNA sequence: TGTGCCAGCAGTGGGCTGGGGCCCGCCAAAAACATTCAGTACTTC. The V call is TRBV2, the J call TRBJ2-4; D may be TRBD1 (5 bases). CDR3 size: 15 residues. V lost 4 bases and J lost 1, with 11 bases in between. The germline V gene has CDR1 SNHLY and CDR2 FYNNEI.

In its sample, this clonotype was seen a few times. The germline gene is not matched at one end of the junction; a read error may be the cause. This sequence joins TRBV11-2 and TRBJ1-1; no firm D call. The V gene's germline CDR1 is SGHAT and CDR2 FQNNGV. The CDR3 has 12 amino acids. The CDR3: CAGSLDFTEAFF. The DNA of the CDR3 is TGTGCCGGCAGCTTAGATTTTACTGAAGCTTTCTTT.

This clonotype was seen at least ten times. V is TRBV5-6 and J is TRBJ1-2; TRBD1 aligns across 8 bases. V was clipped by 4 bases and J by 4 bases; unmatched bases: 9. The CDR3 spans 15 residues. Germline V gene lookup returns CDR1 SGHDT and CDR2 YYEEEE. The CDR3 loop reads CASSLAPGQGYGYTF. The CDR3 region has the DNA TGTGCCAGCAGCCTGGCCCCCGGACAGGGCTATGGCTACACCTTC.

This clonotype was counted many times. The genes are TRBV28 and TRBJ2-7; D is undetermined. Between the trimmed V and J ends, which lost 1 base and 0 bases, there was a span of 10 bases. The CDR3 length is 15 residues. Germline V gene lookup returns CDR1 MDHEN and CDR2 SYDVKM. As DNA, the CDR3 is TGTGCCAGCAGTTTATTGGTCGGTAGCTCCTACGAGCAGTACTTC. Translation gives CASSLLVGSSYEQYF. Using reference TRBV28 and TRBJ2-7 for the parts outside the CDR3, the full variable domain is DVKVTQSSRYLVKRTGEKVFLECVQDMDHENMFWYRQDPGLGLRLIYFSYDVKMKEKGDIPEGYSVSREKKERFSLILESASTNQTSMYLCASSLLVGSSYEQYFGPGTRLTVT.

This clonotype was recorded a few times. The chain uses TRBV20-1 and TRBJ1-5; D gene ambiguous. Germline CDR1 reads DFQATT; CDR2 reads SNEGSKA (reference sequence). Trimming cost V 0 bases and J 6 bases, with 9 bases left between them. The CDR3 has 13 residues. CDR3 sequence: CSAREVAGQPQHF. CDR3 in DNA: TGCAGTGCTAGAGAAGTTGCGGGTCAGCCCCAGCATTTT.

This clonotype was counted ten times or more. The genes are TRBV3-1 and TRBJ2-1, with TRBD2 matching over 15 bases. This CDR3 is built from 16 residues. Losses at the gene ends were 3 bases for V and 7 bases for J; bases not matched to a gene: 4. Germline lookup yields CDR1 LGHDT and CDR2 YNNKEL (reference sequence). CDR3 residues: CASSQRTSGRGNEQFF. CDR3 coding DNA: TGTGCCAGCAGCCAGAGGACTAGCGGGAGGGGAAATGAGCAGTTCTTC.

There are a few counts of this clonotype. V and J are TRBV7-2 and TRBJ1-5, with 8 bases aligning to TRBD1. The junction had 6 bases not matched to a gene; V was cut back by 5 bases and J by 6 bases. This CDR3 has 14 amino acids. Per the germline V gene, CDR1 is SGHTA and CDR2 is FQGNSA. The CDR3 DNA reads TGTGCCAGCAGCGCTACAGGGGGAGGTCAGCCCCAGCATTTT. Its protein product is CASSATGGGQPQHF.

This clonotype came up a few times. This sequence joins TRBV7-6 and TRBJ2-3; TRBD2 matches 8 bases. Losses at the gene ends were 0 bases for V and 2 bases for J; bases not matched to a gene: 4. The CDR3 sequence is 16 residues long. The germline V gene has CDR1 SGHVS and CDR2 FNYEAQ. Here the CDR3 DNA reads TGTGCCAGCAGCTTAGCGGGGCGGGAGGACACAGATACGCAGTATTTT. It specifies CASSLAGREDTDTQYF.

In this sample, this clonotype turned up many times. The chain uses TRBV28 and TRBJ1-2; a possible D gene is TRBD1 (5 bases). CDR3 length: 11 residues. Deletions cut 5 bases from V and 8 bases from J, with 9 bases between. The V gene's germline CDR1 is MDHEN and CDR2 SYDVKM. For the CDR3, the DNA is TGTGCCAGCAGTCCAGGGTTCGGCTACACCTTC. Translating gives CASSPGFGYTF.

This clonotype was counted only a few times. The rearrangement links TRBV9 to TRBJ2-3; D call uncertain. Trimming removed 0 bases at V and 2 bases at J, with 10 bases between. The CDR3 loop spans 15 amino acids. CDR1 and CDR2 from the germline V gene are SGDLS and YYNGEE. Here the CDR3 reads CASSVAEGSTDTQYF. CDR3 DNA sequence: TGTGCCAGCAGCGTAGCTGAAGGGTCCACAGATACGCAGTATTTT.

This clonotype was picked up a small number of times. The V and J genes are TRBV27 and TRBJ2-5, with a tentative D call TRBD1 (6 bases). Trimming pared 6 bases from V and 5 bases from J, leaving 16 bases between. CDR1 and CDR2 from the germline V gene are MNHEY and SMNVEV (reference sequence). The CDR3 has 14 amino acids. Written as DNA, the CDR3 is TGTGCCAGCAGCCCATCCGCAGGGGAGGAGACCCAGTACTTC. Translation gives CASSPSAGEETQYF.